Presented here are 29 T cell receptor beta chains from one specimen sequenced in a study of blood T cell repertoires in COVID-19. TCRdb keeps only in-frame clones here, not all; method: immunoSEQ multiplex PCR. The sample lists about 280,000 clones, approximately 86% occurring once. Sequenced: peripheral blood. These TCRs come from a woman between 65 and 79 years old with COVID-19, enrolled during active disease.

The rearrangement joins TRBV7-9 to TRBJ2-1, with 11 bases aligning to TRBD2. The J segment lost 5 bases and the V segment lost 1 base, leaving 1 base of the junction unmatched. CDR1 SEHNR and CDR2 FQNEAQ come from the germline V gene (reference sequence). The CDR3 consists of 15 residues. Written as DNA, the CDR3 is TGTGCCAGCAGCTTAGAGACTAGCGGGAACAATGAGCAGTTCTTC. Translated: CASSLETSGNNEQFF.

DNA of the CDR3: TGTGCCAGCAGTGGACGTACTCAGGGTTTTACGCAGTATTTT. Protein sequence: CASSGRTQGFTQYF. The rearrangement uses TRBV27 and TRBJ2-3; tentative D call: TRBD1 (5 bases). Trimming took off 5 bases at V and 8 bases at J, with 17 bases between the two ends. Germline V gene sequence: CDR1 MNHEY, CDR2 SMNVEV (reference sequence). CDR3 length: 14 residues.

The CDR3 DNA is TGCAGCGTTGCAATCAGGACAGCGAACACTGAAGCTTTCTTT. This encodes CSVAIRTANTEAFF. This chain connects TRBV29-1 to TRBJ1-1, with a weak D call TRBD1 (6 bases). The CDR3 runs to 14 residues. The V gene's germline CDR1 is SQVTM and CDR2 ANQGSEA. V was clipped by 4 bases and J by 1 base, with 13 bases between them.

The chain employs TRBV24-1 and TRBJ2-3, with TRBD2 matching 7 bases. Germline V lookup: CDR1 KGHDR, CDR2 SFDVKD. V dropped 3 bases and J dropped 1; count of bases not matched to a gene: 6. This CDR3 spans 16 amino acids. CDR3 coding DNA: TGTGCCACCAGTGATCCCGGGGGGTTCCGCACAGATACGCAGTATTTT. Translation gives CATSDPGGFRTDTQYF.

The chain couples TRBV5-1 to TRBJ1-5; TRBD1 agrees at 9 bases. The CDR3 sequence is 15 residues long. Germline V gene lookup returns CDR1 SGHRS and CDR2 YFSETQ. V was clipped by 4 bases and J by 5 bases; unmatched bases: 7. The CDR3, as DNA: TGCGCCAGCAGCCCTGGGACAGGGCAGTATCAGCCCCAGCATTTT. It yields the protein CASSPGTGQYQPQHF.

J is TRBJ2-7 and V is TRBV21-1; the table gives TRBD2 as D, unverified against the DNA. TRBV21-1 is annotated as a pseudogene. The CDR3 covers 13 residues. The CDR3 DNA reads as TGTGCCAGCAGCCCTTTAGGGGGGGCCGAGCAGTACTTC. It is translated as CASSPLGGAEQYF.

The CDR3 region has the DNA TGTGCTAGCGCCTTCAAAGCGGAGAACACTGAAGCTTTCTTT. This codes for CASAFKAENTEAFF. The V call is TRBV12-5, the J call TRBJ1-1, with D unresolved. V lost 9 bases and J lost 1, with 15 bases in between. This CDR3 has 14 residues. The germline V gene encodes CDR1 LGHNT and CDR2 FRNRAP. The full variable domain, with the rest looked up from reference TRBV12-5 and TRBJ1-1, is DARVTQTPRHKVTEMGQEVTMRCQPILGHNTVFWYRQTMMQGLELLAYFRNRAPLDDSGMPKDRFSAEMPDATLATLKIQPSEPRDSAVYFCASAFKAENTEAFFGQGTRLTVV.

The chain combines TRBV28 with TRBJ1-2, with a tentative D call TRBD1 (6 bases). The CDR3 covers 15 residues. Trimming took 6 bases from V and 8 from J, leaving 22 bases between them. Per germline, CDR1 MDHEN and CDR2 SYDVKM. The DNA for the CDR3 is TGTGCCAGCAGGCCAGAGGACAGACTTATGGGGGGCTACACCTTC. As protein: CASRPEDRLMGGYTF.

The chain recombines TRBV6-5 with TRBJ1-2; TRBD1 agrees at 8 bases. V dropped 4 bases and J dropped 0; count of bases not matched to a gene: 4. Germline loops: CDR1 MNHEY, CDR2 SVGAGI. There are 15 residues in the CDR3. The CDR3 sequence is CASSSQGATNYGYTF. As DNA, the CDR3 is TGTGCCAGCAGTTCCCAGGGGGCGACTAACTATGGCTACACCTTC.

The chain carries TRBV6-5 and TRBJ1-2; D is uncertain. CDR1 is MNHEY and CDR2 is SVGAGI in the germline V gene. V lost 5 bases, J lost 7 bases, and 11 bases lay in between. The CDR3 spans 12 residues. CDR3 DNA: TGTGCCAGCAGTCACGGAACGGGTGGCTACACCTTC. It translates to CASSHGTGGYTF.

This chain uses TRBV5-6 with TRBJ1-1, with D possibly being TRBD1 (5 bases). The CDR3 is made up of 14 amino acids. The germline V gene has CDR1 SGHDT and CDR2 YYEEEE. V was clipped by 1 base and J by 1 base, with 8 bases between them. In nucleotides, the CDR3 is TGTGCCAGCAGCTTGCAAGGGGCGAACACTGAAGCTTTCTTT. Its translation: CASSLQGANTEAFF. Full variable domain (missing parts from reference TRBV5-6 and TRBJ1-1): DAGVTQSPTHLIKTRGQQVTLRCSPKSGHDTVSWYQQALGQGPQFIFQYYEEEERQRGNFPDRFSGHQFPNYSSELNVNALLLGDSALYLCASSLQGANTEAFFGQGTRLTVV.

The CDR3 nucleotides are TGTGCCAGCAGTGAAGCGGGACTCCTTGAGCAGTACTTC. This sequence encodes CASSEAGLLEQYF. The rearrangement links TRBV6-1 to TRBJ2-7; D is perhaps TRBD2 (6 bases). V gave up 0 bases and J gave up 7 bases, with 10 bases separating them. CDR3 length equals 13 residues. In germline, CDR1 is MNHNS, CDR2 SASEGT.

The chain is built from TRBV30 and TRBJ1-4; D is possibly TRBD1 (6 bases). Trimming took 2 bases from V and 5 from J, leaving 12 bases between them. CDR3 length: 14 residues. Germline lookup yields CDR1 GTSNPN and CDR2 SVGIG (reference sequence). In nucleotides, the CDR3 is TGTGCCTGGAGTTTGGACAGCATCAATGAAAAACTGTTTTTT. Translating gives CAWSLDSINEKLFF.

V is TRBV12-5 and J is TRBJ2-7; 8 bases match TRBD1. Germline V gene sequence: CDR1 LGHNT, CDR2 FRNRAP. V lost 0 bases, J lost 5 bases, and 18 bases stayed unmatched. The CDR3 extends over 19 amino acids. The CDR3 coding sequence is TGTGCTAGTGGTTTGGTACCTGGACAGGGTGCCTTTGTAAGCGACGAGCAGTACTTC. Amino acids: CASGLVPGQGAFVSDEQYF.

The V gene is TRBV6-2 or TRBV6-3, the J gene TRBJ1-2; D ambiguous. CDR3 length: 13 residues. Germline CDR1 is MNHEY and CDR2 is SVGEGT. The germline V and J ends were trimmed by 2 bases and 2 bases, with 6 bases remaining between them. Here the CDR3 reads CASSYGENYGYTF. CDR3 nucleotide sequence: TGTGCCAGCAGTTACGGAGAAAACTATGGCTACACCTTC.

The chain uses TRBV11-2 and TRBJ2-1, with 11 bases aligning to TRBD1. J lost 2 bases, V lost 4 bases, and 7 bases had no gene match. The CDR3 consists of 17 residues. From germline, CDR1 is SGHAT and CDR2 FQNNGV. The CDR3 is CASSSADRGPPYNEQFF. The CDR3, as DNA: TGTGCCAGCAGCTCCGCGGACAGGGGGCCCCCCTACAATGAGCAGTTCTTC.

This clone was detected a few times. The CDR3 region has the DNA TGTGCCAGCCTCTGGGAACAGGGTAGCAACGAGCAGTACTTC. Translated, it gives CASLWEQGSNEQYF. The chain couples TRBV5-6 to TRBJ2-7, with a possible D match to TRBD1 (6 bases). Between the trimmed V and J ends, which lost 7 bases and 5 bases, there was a span of 19 bases. CDR3 size: 14 residues. The germline V gene encodes CDR1 SGHDT and CDR2 YYEEEE.

The V gene is TRBV2, the J gene TRBJ2-1; the match to TRBD2 covers 7 bases. CDR1 is SNHLY, CDR2 FYNNEI, per germline. V was clipped by 6 bases and J by 6 bases; unmatched bases: 8. This CDR3 is 14 amino acids long. The CDR3, as DNA: TGTGCCAGCAGGATCAGCGGGGCTAGCAATGAGCAGTTCTTC. Translating it yields CASRISGASNEQFF. Complete variable domain (other parts from reference TRBV2 and TRBJ2-1): EPEVTQTPSHQVTQMGQEVILRCVPISNHLYFYWYRQILGQKVEFLVSFYNNEISEKSEIFDDQFSVERPDGSNFTLKIRSTKLEDSAMYFCASRISGASNEQFFGPGTRLTVL.

V is TRBV10-3 and J is TRBJ2-2, with D uncertain. Germline V lookup: CDR1 ENHRY, CDR2 SYGVKD. V was cut by 4 bases and J by 2 bases, with 8 bases left in between. The CDR3 is 14 amino acids. The CDR3 DNA is TGTGCCATCAGTGTAGAAGTAAACACCGGGGAGCTGTTTTTT. It encodes CAISVEVNTGELFF.

This chain connects TRBV27 to TRBJ1-4, with TRBD1 matching over 8 bases. Germline CDR1 and CDR2: MNHEY and SMNVEV (reference sequence). The CDR3 has 15 residues. V lost 5 bases and J lost 8; bases outside the gene matches: 10. CDR3 protein: CASSPYQGAGEKLFF. The DNA for the CDR3 is TGTGCCAGCAGTCCATACCAGGGGGCGGGGGAAAAACTGTTTTTT. Filled out from reference TRBV27 and TRBJ1-4, the complete variable domain reads EAQVTQNPRYLITVTGKKLTVTCSQNMNHEYMSWYRQDPGLGLRQIYYSMNVEVTDKGDVPEGYKVSRKEKRNFPLILESPSPNQTSLYFCASSPYQGAGEKLFFGSGTQLSVL.

The V and J genes are TRBV5-6 and TRBJ1-2, with D perhaps matching TRBD1 (6 bases). CDR1 is SGHDT and CDR2 is YYEEEE in the germline V gene. V lost 3 bases, J lost 7 bases, and 13 bases lay in between. This CDR3 is built from 13 residues. For the CDR3, the DNA is TGTGCCAGCAGCTCGCAGGGGCGTGGTGGCTACACCTTC. Protein product: CASSSQGRGGYTF.

CDR3 nucleotide sequence: TGTGCCACCAGAGGCGACAGTCATGGCACTGAAGCTTTCTTT. This translates into CATRGDSHGTEAFF. The J gene is TRBJ1-1, the V gene TRBV24-1, with D maybe TRBD1 (5 bases). Trimming stripped 7 bases from V and 4 bases from J, with 15 bases between. CDR1 is KGHDR and CDR2 is SFDVKD in the germline V gene. There are 14 residues in the CDR3.

This chain links TRBV6-5 with TRBJ1-4, with a possible D match to TRBD1 (5 bases). Germline values: CDR1 MNHEY, CDR2 SVGAGI. The CDR3 is 13 amino acids. Trimming removed 10 bases at V and 1 base at J, with 10 bases between. CDR3 DNA: TGTGCCACCAAGCAGGGAACTAATGAAAAACTGTTTTTT. Translation: CATKQGTNEKLFF.

This chain joins TRBV19 and TRBJ1-2, with 7 bases lining up with TRBD1. V trimming: 3 bases; J trimming: 1 base; junction bases outside the gene matches: 5. Germline V lookup: CDR1 LNHDA, CDR2 SQIVND (reference sequence). The CDR3 is 15 residues long. CDR3 in DNA: TGTGCCAGTAGTATTGCAGGGGGTAATAACTATGGCTACACCTTC. Translated, it gives CASSIAGGNNYGYTF.

The chain recombines TRBV5-1 with TRBJ2-3, with 8 bases aligning to TRBD2. The CDR3 is 15 residues long. Germline V lookup: CDR1 SGHRS, CDR2 YFSETQ. The junction had 3 bases not matched to a gene; V was cut back by 1 base and J by 2 bases. The chain's CDR3 is CASSLLAGVTDTQYF. CDR3 in DNA: TGCGCCAGCAGCTTGCTAGCGGGTGTCACAGATACGCAGTATTTT. Looking up the rest from reference TRBV5-1 and TRBJ2-3 gives the full variable domain: KAGVTQTPRYLIKTRGQQVTLSCSPISGHRSVSWYQQTPGQGLQFLFEYFSETQRNKGNFPGRFSGRQFSNSRSEMNVSTLELGDSALYLCASSLLAGVTDTQYFGPGTRLTVL.

The rearrangement uses TRBV5-1 and TRBJ2-7; weak D call: TRBD1 (6 bases). In germline, CDR1 is SGHRS, CDR2 YFSETQ. Deletions cut 4 bases from V and 4 bases from J, with 18 bases between. This CDR3 region has 15 residues. For the CDR3, the DNA is TGCGCCAGCAGCGGGGGCGGAATAGGGTTATACGAGCAGTACTTC. It yields the protein CASSGGGIGLYEQYF.

The chain recombines TRBV2 with TRBJ2-3, with D perhaps matching TRBD2 (6 bases). The CDR3 loop spans 17 amino acids. Germline V gene sequence: CDR1 SNHLY, CDR2 FYNNEI. The V and J ends lost 7 bases and 0 bases respectively, with 20 bases between them. CDR3 coding DNA: TGTGCCAGCAATGGGTATGTGGCGGGACCTAGCACAGATACGCAGTATTTT. The encoded protein is CASNGYVAGPSTDTQYF.

This clone was recorded once. J is TRBJ1-6 and V is TRBV30, with 8 bases that match TRBD1. V lost 4 bases and J lost 5; bases outside the gene matches: 1. The CDR3 has 13 amino acids. Germline-derived CDR1 and CDR2 are GTSNPN and SVGIG (reference sequence). The CDR3 sequence: CAWNRGDNSPLHF. CDR3 nucleotides: TGTGCCTGGAACAGGGGGGATAATTCACCCCTCCACTTT. The variable domain in full, completed from reference TRBV30 and TRBJ1-6, reads SQTIHQWPATLVQPVGSPLSLECTVEGTSNPNLYWYRQAAGRGLQLLFYSVGIGQISSEVPQNLSASRPQDRQFILSSKKLLLSDSGFYLCAWNRGDNSPLHFGNGTRLTVT.

This chain connects TRBV24-1 to TRBJ2-3, with D possibly TRBD1 on 5 matching bases. Trimming removed 2 bases at V and 3 bases at J, with 8 bases between. CDR1 KGHDR and CDR2 SFDVKD come from the germline V gene. The CDR3 has 14 residues. The chain's CDR3 is CATSDYQGTDTQYF. CDR3 DNA: TGTGCCACCAGTGATTATCAGGGAACAGATACGCAGTATTTT.